The source of this T cell receptor (beta chain) is a study of blood T cells in healthy people across ages. The study, taken as a whole, reports: Diversity figures derived from one million T cells were judged to underestimate the true value.

Trimming removed 4 bases at V and 9 bases at J, with 7 bases between. The CDR3 loop spans 12 amino acids. CDR1 and CDR2 from the germline V gene are LGHDT and YNNKEL (reference sequence). Together with a sample-barcoded 5' primer, a J-beta primer mix was included in a second PCR lasting about 6 to 11 cycles. A 12-random-nucleotide template-switch adaptor tagged each cDNA molecule. TCRdb processed the 5' RACE reads anew with MiXCR; each CDR3 protein has one entry. The sample lists 650,000 to 1,000,000 distinct CDR3 sequences; 35% to 40% were seen once. In this sample, this clonotype turned up a few times. The antigen remains undetermined.

J is TRBJ1-6 and V is TRBV3-1; unclear D gene. Sequenced input: blood. The sequence was obtained from a man in his late teens or twenties in good health. Written as DNA, the CDR3 is TGTGCCAGCAGCCCAGATGGTTCACCCCTCCACTTT. This gives the protein CASSPDGSPLHF.